A selection of T cell receptor beta chains follows, all from one sample in a study of shared clonotypes between healthy human individuals. Generated by immunoSEQ multiplex PCR, the TCRdb table keeps only in-frame clones and is missing some. The sample has around 1,000,000 clones; about 80% are singletons. Sequences were obtained from memory CD4+ T cells from PBMCs. The receptors derive from a young man in good health. Some clones in this sample may be carry-over from other donors' samples. Both conserved end residues are part of each CDR3. Each record gives: CDR3 protein, CDR3 DNA, D gene, clone size, J gene, V gene. A D gene is named only where the DNA matches it firmly. Clone size appears in some rows only: once, few, many, or a class for an expanded clone.

CDR3aa: CASSFLGLGGNIQYF
CDR3nt: TGTGCCAGCAGTTTCCTGGGACTTGGGGGAAACATTCAGTACTTC
d_gene: NA
abundance: NA
j_gene: TRBJ2-4
v_gene: TRBV28

CDR3aa: CASSFRDNYEQYF
CDR3nt: TGTGCCAGCAGTTTCCGGGACAACTACGAGCAGTACTTC
d_gene: NA
abundance: NA
j_gene: TRBJ2-7
v_gene: TRBV6-1

CDR3aa: CASRPSGRGFSYEQYF
CDR3nt: TGTGCCAGCAGACCCTCGGGGAGGGGGTTCTCCTACGAGCAGTACTTC
d_gene: NA
abundance: NA
j_gene: TRBJ2-7
v_gene: TRBV13

CDR3aa: CASRGTFIGTEAFF
CDR3nt: TGTGCCAGCAGAGGGACTTTCATAGGCACTGAAGCTTTCTTT
d_gene: NA
abundance: NA
j_gene: TRBJ1-1
v_gene: TRBV27

CDR3aa: CAIRKDREDNQPQHF
CDR3nt: TGTGCCATCAGGAAGGACAGGGAGGACAATCAGCCCCAGCATTTT
d_gene: TRBD1
abundance: NA
j_gene: TRBJ1-5
v_gene: TRBV10-3

CDR3aa: CASRSQTSGSLNEQFF
CDR3nt: TGTGCCAGCAGGTCACAGACTAGCGGGAGTCTCAATGAGCAGTTCTTC
d_gene: NA
abundance: NA
j_gene: TRBJ2-1
v_gene: TRBV21-1

CDR3aa: CASSLGPAQETQYF
CDR3nt: TGTGCCAGCAGCCTCGGACCCGCCCAAGAGACCCAGTACTTC
d_gene: NA
abundance: NA
j_gene: TRBJ2-5
v_gene: TRBV27

CDR3aa: CASRDLYYEQYF
CDR3nt: TGTGCCAGCAGGGATCTTTACTACGAGCAGTACTTC
d_gene: NA
abundance: NA
j_gene: TRBJ2-7
v_gene: TRBV6-5

CDR3aa: CASSAGTGPYGYTF
CDR3nt: TGTGCCAGCAGTGCCGGGACAGGACCCTATGGCTACACCTTC
d_gene: TRBD1
abundance: NA
j_gene: TRBJ1-2
v_gene: TRBV28

CDR3aa: CASSPPGSGRDTEAFF
CDR3nt: TGTGCCAGCTCACCACCGGGGAGTGGGAGGGACACTGAAGCTTTCTTT
d_gene: NA
abundance: NA
j_gene: TRBJ1-1
v_gene: TRBV18

CDR3aa: CASSLDIGRQPQHF
CDR3nt: TGTGCCAGCAGCCTGGACATCGGGAGGCAGCCCCAGCATTTT
d_gene: NA
abundance: NA
j_gene: TRBJ1-5
v_gene: TRBV7-8

CDR3aa: CASGRGDTQYF
CDR3nt: TGTGCTAGTGGCCGAGGGGATACGCAGTATTTT
d_gene: NA
abundance: once
j_gene: TRBJ2-3
v_gene: TRBV12-5

CDR3aa: CASSLDPPNTEAFF
CDR3nt: TGTGCCAGTAGTCTGGACCCGCCGAACACTGAAGCTTTCTTT
d_gene: NA
abundance: NA
j_gene: TRBJ1-1
v_gene: TRBV19

CDR3aa: CASSYAWGQSRGTIYF
CDR3nt: TGTGCCAGCAGCTATGCTTGGGGACAATCCCGGGGCACCATATATTTT
d_gene: NA
abundance: few
j_gene: TRBJ1-3
v_gene: TRBV7-2

CDR3aa: CASTALPNTEAFF
CDR3nt: TGTGCCAGCACGGCATTACCGAACACTGAAGCTTTCTTT
d_gene: NA
abundance: NA
j_gene: TRBJ1-1
v_gene: TRBV2

CDR3aa: CASNGPQETQYF
CDR3nt: TGTGCCAGCAACGGGCCTCAAGAGACCCAGTACTTC
d_gene: NA
abundance: NA
j_gene: TRBJ2-5
v_gene: TRBV28

CDR3aa: CASSHIYEQYF
CDR3nt: TGTGCCAGCAGTCACATCTACGAGCAGTACTTC
d_gene: NA
abundance: many
j_gene: TRBJ2-7
v_gene: TRBV27

CDR3aa: CASSFSGWGDRNEQYF
CDR3nt: TGCGCCAGCAGCTTTAGCGGGTGGGGGGACCGAAACGAGCAGTACTTC
d_gene: TRBD2
abundance: NA
j_gene: TRBJ2-7
v_gene: TRBV5-1

CDR3aa: CASMRWEIPDTQYF
CDR3nt: TGTGCCAGCATGAGGTGGGAGATCCCAGATACGCAGTATTTT
d_gene: NA
abundance: NA
j_gene: TRBJ2-3
v_gene: TRBV25-1

CDR3aa: CASTKGGSSYNEQFF
CDR3nt: TGTGCCAGCACCAAAGGGGGGAGCTCCTACAATGAGCAGTTCTTC
d_gene: NA
abundance: NA
j_gene: TRBJ2-1
v_gene: TRBV2

CDR3aa: CASSPYRDGTNYGYTF
CDR3nt: TGTGCCAGCTCACCATACAGAGACGGTACTAACTATGGCTACACCTTC
d_gene: NA
abundance: NA
j_gene: TRBJ1-2
v_gene: TRBV18

CDR3aa: CASSKLIRDSKNIQYF
CDR3nt: TGCGCCAGCAGCAAATTAATCCGGGACAGTAAAAACATTCAGTACTTC
d_gene: TRBD1
abundance: NA
j_gene: TRBJ2-4
v_gene: TRBV5-1

CDR3aa: CASSLGGGNQPQHF
CDR3nt: TGTGCCAGCAGCTTAGGAGGGGGTAATCAGCCCCAGCATTTT
d_gene: NA
abundance: once
j_gene: TRBJ1-5
v_gene: TRBV7-8

CDR3aa: CASSLVQGPGELFF
CDR3nt: TGTGCCAGCAGTTTAGTTCAGGGTCCCGGGGAGCTGTTTTTT
d_gene: NA
abundance: NA
j_gene: TRBJ2-2
v_gene: TRBV28

CDR3aa: CASSLFKYGYTF
CDR3nt: TGTGCCAGCAGTTTATTTAAGTATGGCTACACCTTC
d_gene: NA
abundance: NA
j_gene: TRBJ1-2
v_gene: TRBV28

CDR3aa: CASSYGGGQMNQPQHF
CDR3nt: TGTGCCAGCAGCTATGGCGGAGGCCAAATGAATCAGCCCCAGCATTTT
d_gene: NA
abundance: NA
j_gene: TRBJ1-5
v_gene: TRBV11-2

CDR3aa: CASSVGDRADTQYF
CDR3nt: TGCGCCAGCAGTGTCGGGGACAGAGCAGATACGCAGTATTTT
d_gene: TRBD1
abundance: NA
j_gene: TRBJ2-3
v_gene: TRBV10-2

CDR3aa: CASSPNTEAFF
CDR3nt: TGTGCCAGCAGCCCCAACACTGAAGCTTTCTTT
d_gene: NA
abundance: NA
j_gene: TRBJ1-1
v_gene: TRBV11-2

CDR3aa: CASTGNTGELFF
CDR3nt: TGTGCCAGCACTGGGAACACCGGGGAGCTGTTTTTT
d_gene: NA
abundance: NA
j_gene: TRBJ2-2
v_gene: TRBV2

CDR3aa: CASSVGPGALTNEKLFF
CDR3nt: TGTGCCAGCAGCGTAGGGCCCGGGGCGCTTACTAATGAAAAACTGTTTTTT
d_gene: NA
abundance: NA
j_gene: TRBJ1-4
v_gene: TRBV9

CDR3aa: CASSLSGQGALQPQHF
CDR3nt: TGTGCCAGCAGTTTATCGGGGCAGGGGGCACTTCAGCCCCAGCATTTT
d_gene: TRBD1
abundance: NA
j_gene: TRBJ1-5
v_gene: TRBV27

CDR3aa: CASSISGRIYNEQFF
CDR3nt: TGTGCCAGTAGTATTAGCGGGAGGATATACAATGAGCAGTTCTTC
d_gene: TRBD2
abundance: once
j_gene: TRBJ2-1
v_gene: TRBV19

CDR3aa: CASSQSEWAHLGYTF
CDR3nt: TGCGCCAGCAGCCAGAGCGAGTGGGCTCATCTGGGCTACACCTTC
d_gene: NA
abundance: few
j_gene: TRBJ1-2
v_gene: TRBV4-1

CDR3aa: CASSLGGWGYGYTF
CDR3nt: TGTGCCAGCAGCCTAGGAGGTTGGGGCTATGGCTACACCTTC
d_gene: NA
abundance: NA
j_gene: TRBJ1-2
v_gene: TRBV7-8